Listed here are 30 T cell receptor beta chains from one sample, sequenced in a study of blood T cell repertoires in COVID-19. Clones were read by immunoSEQ multiplex PCR, and TCRdb kept only the in-frame ones, dropping some. Among about 160,000 clones listed, about 85% were seen once. The sample was peripheral blood. The source is a human donor with acute or convalescent COVID-19. The donor label of this sample is uncertain.

The V call is TRBV4-1, the J call TRBJ2-2; TRBD2 might be the D (5 bases). V was cut by 4 bases and J by 4 bases, with 19 bases left in between. The CDR3 runs 17 residues. Per germline, CDR1 MGHRA and CDR2 YSYEKL. The CDR3 region is CASSRAPPGIPTGELFF. The CDR3 nucleotides are TGCGCCAGCAGCCGAGCACCTCCCGGGATACCCACCGGGGAGCTGTTTTTT.

CDR3 sequence reads: CASSYSLLAGRDTYEQYF. In DNA, the CDR3 is TGTGCCAGCAGTTACTCCCTGCTGGCTGGGCGGGATACATACGAGCAGTACTTC. This chain links TRBV6-2 or TRBV6-3 with TRBJ2-7, with D possibly TRBD2 on 6 matching bases. V was shortened by 0 bases and J by 4 bases, with 22 bases between the two germline ends. Germline V gives CDR1 MNHEY, CDR2 SVGEGT. The CDR3 covers 18 residues.

The chain carries TRBV27 and TRBJ1-5; 9 nucleotides align to TRBD1. The CDR3 length is 13 residues. The junction had 5 bases not matched to a gene; V was cut back by 5 bases and J by 9 bases. Germline V gene sequence: CDR1 MNHEY, CDR2 SMNVEV (reference sequence). The CDR3 spells CASSQYRGLPQHF. In DNA, the CDR3 is TGTGCCAGCAGTCAATACAGGGGGCTGCCCCAGCATTTT.

This chain joins TRBV29-1 and TRBJ2-5, with TRBD1 as a possible D gene (5 bases). Germline assignment: CDR1 SQVTM and CDR2 ANQGSEA. The CDR3 is 14 amino acids. The ends were cut back, 6 bases at V and 1 base at J, with 15 bases in the middle. The CDR3 region has the DNA TGCAGCGTCGGCAGGGTAACGGTCCAAGAGACCCAGTACTTC. It specifies CSVGRVTVQETQYF.

The chain employs TRBV25-1 and TRBJ2-7, with 7 bases that match TRBD1. This CDR3 is 13 amino acids long. CDR1 and CDR2 from the germline V gene are MGHDK and SYGVNS. Trimming at V came to 6 bases and at J to 5 bases, leaving 7 bases not matched to a gene. CDR3 protein: CASSTQGNHEQYF. The CDR3 bases are TGTGCCAGCAGCACACAGGGGAACCACGAGCAGTACTTC.

This clone showed up just once. The chain combines TRBV30 with TRBJ1-2; D possibly corresponds to TRBD1 (5 bases). Germline CDR1 reads GTSNPN; CDR2 reads SVGIG (reference sequence). This CDR3 has 13 amino acids. V lost 5 bases to trimming and J lost 0 bases, with 10 bases between them. CDR3: CAWAEQANYGYTF. In nucleotides, the CDR3 is TGTGCCTGGGCGGAACAGGCTAACTATGGCTACACCTTC.

The CDR3 region is CASSRGLAGGQGTDTQYF. The CDR3 coding sequence is TGTGCCAGCAGCCGCGGACTAGCGGGGGGGCAGGGGACAGATACGCAGTATTTT. The chain links TRBV4-2 to TRBJ2-3; 15 bases fit TRBD2. The germline V gene encodes CDR1 LGHNA and CDR2 YNFKEQ. This CDR3 is built from 18 residues. With 4 bases clipped from V and 3 bases from J, the junction kept 8 bases outside the gene matches.

This chain links TRBV3-1 (or the pseudogene TRBV3-2) with TRBJ1-4; unclear D gene. V lost 5 bases to trimming and J lost 8 bases, with 15 bases between them. The CDR3 has 14 residues. Germline CDR1 LGHDT, CDR2 YNNKEL (reference sequence). The CDR3 spells CASSDRGRGEKLFF. CDR3 in DNA: TGTGCCAGCAGCGATCGGGGAAGAGGGGAAAAACTGTTTTTT.

The rearrangement joins TRBV19 to TRBJ1-5, with D uncertain. There are 11 residues in the CDR3. Germline CDR1 LNHDA, CDR2 SQIVND (reference sequence). The V and J ends lost 8 bases and 4 bases respectively, with 6 bases between them. The DNA of the CDR3 is TGTGCCAGTGGCCAGAATCAGCCCCAGCATTTT. Encoded protein: CASGQNQPQHF.

This clone was seen just once. This chain uses TRBV27 with TRBJ2-1; D perhaps matches TRBD2 (6 bases). The length of the CDR3 is 14 residues. V lost 3 bases and J lost 7, with 13 bases in between. Germline CDR1 reads MNHEY; CDR2 reads SMNVEV (reference sequence). CDR3 nucleotides: TGTGCCAGCAGTTTCTTTGGGACTTCAAATGAGCAGTTCTTC. This codes for CASSFFGTSNEQFF.

This sequence joins TRBV11-2 and TRBJ1-2; TRBD1 might be the D (5 bases). The CDR3 loop spans 15 amino acids. V dropped 5 bases and J dropped 3 bases, with 16 bases sitting between them. CDR1 SGHAT and CDR2 FQNNGV come from the germline V gene. The CDR3 sequence: CASSRGTRDYYGYTF. CDR3 nucleotide sequence: TGTGCCAGCAGCCGGGGGACGAGGGATTACTATGGCTACACCTTC.

This clone occurred once. V gene TRBV7-2 combines with J gene TRBJ2-5; 8 positions agree with TRBD1. Germline values: CDR1 SGHTA, CDR2 FQGNSA. V lost 3 bases to trimming and J lost 5 bases; unmatched junction nucleotides: 5. CDR3 length: 14 residues. CDR3 DNA: TGTGCCAGCAGCTTGCAGGGGGCGAGGGAGACCCAGTACTTC. Translated: CASSLQGARETQYF.

The J gene is TRBJ2-5, the V gene TRBV24-1; 8 bases are shared with TRBD2. The length of the CDR3 is 15 residues. Germline values: CDR1 KGHDR, CDR2 SFDVKD. J was trimmed by 4 bases and V by 9 bases; bases with no gene match: 12. The CDR3 nucleotides are TGTGCCACCTCTTCTCCGGGACTAGGTGGAGAGACCCAGTACTTC. This translates into CATSSPGLGGETQYF.

The V call is TRBV3-1 (or the pseudogene TRBV3-2), the J call TRBJ1-1; D is unresolved. The CDR3 length is 14 residues. V was pared by 2 bases and J by 1 base, with 8 bases between. Germline V lookup: CDR1 LGHDT, CDR2 YNNKEL (reference sequence). The CDR3 sequence is CASSQQSGNTEAFF. CDR3 coding DNA: TGTGCCAGCAGCCAACAGTCGGGGAACACTGAAGCTTTCTTT.

The chain has TRBV29-1 and TRBJ2-3; D is perhaps TRBD2 (6 bases). The CDR3 sequence is 14 residues long. Germline V gives CDR1 SQVTM, CDR2 ANQGSEA. V lost 5 bases and J lost 1, with 13 bases in between. CDR3 loop: CSVRTRRGTDTQYF. The CDR3 nucleotides are TGCAGCGTTCGGACCCGGAGGGGCACAGATACGCAGTATTTT.

This clone was seen once. This chain uses TRBV5-1 with TRBJ1-3, with 8 bases fitting TRBD1. The germline V gene has CDR1 SGHRS and CDR2 YFSETQ. The trim removed 3 bases at V and 3 bases at J, leaving 5 bases unmatched. The CDR3 extends over 15 amino acids. The CDR3 DNA reads TGCGCCAGCAGCTCACAGGGGGTTGGTGGAAACACCATATATTTT. Encoded protein: CASSSQGVGGNTIYF.

This clone was recorded only once. The sample has other DNA sequences that encode this CDR3 too. The chain couples TRBV30 to TRBJ2-5, with TRBD2 as a possible D gene (6 bases). Germline V gene data show CDR1 as GTSNPN and CDR2 as SVGIG (reference sequence). This CDR3 has 12 amino acids. V lost 0 bases, J lost 5 bases, and 7 bases lay in between. CDR3 coding DNA: TGTGCCTGGAGTGTGGGGGGTGAGACCCAGTACTTC. Translation: CAWSVGGETQYF.

J is TRBJ1-2 and V is TRBV30, with 12 bases identical to TRBD1. The trim removed 0 bases at V and 8 bases at J, leaving 7 bases unmatched. Germline CDR1 and CDR2: GTSNPN and SVGIG (reference sequence). This CDR3 has 15 amino acids. The DNA for the CDR3 is TGTGCCTGGAGTGTGGGGGGACAGGGGGCATACGGCTACACCTTC. This encodes CAWSVGGQGAYGYTF. The full variable domain, rest sourced from reference TRBV30 and TRBJ1-2, is SQTIHQWPATLVQPVGSPLSLECTVEGTSNPNLYWYRQAAGRGLQLLFYSVGIGQISSEVPQNLSASRPQDRQFILSSKKLLLSDSGFYLCAWSVGGQGAYGYTFGSGTRLTVV.

The rearrangement joins TRBV5-8 to TRBJ1-5, with TRBD1 identical over 8 bases. The V and J ends lost 0 bases and 14 bases, in that order; junction bases with no gene match: 10. Germline-derived CDR1 and CDR2 are SGHTS and YDEGEE. The CDR3 is 14 amino acids. The CDR3 sequence: CASSLGDRPPGEHF. The CDR3 nucleotides are TGTGCCAGCAGCTTGGGGGACAGGCCCCCGGGTGAGCATTTT.

The chain joins TRBV9 to TRBJ1-1, with D tentatively TRBD1 (6 bases). V was pared by 4 bases and J by 0 bases, with 13 bases between. The length of the CDR3 is 15 residues. Germline V gene lookup returns CDR1 SGDLS and CDR2 YYNGEE. Written as DNA, the CDR3 is TGTGCCAGCAGCACTCCAGGGGCTCTGAACACTGAAGCTTTCTTT. As protein: CASSTPGALNTEAFF. Based on the CDR3 plus reference TRBV9 and TRBJ1-1, the full variable domain is DSGVTQTPKHLITATGQRVTLRCSPRSGDLSVYWYQQSLDQGLQFLIQYYNGEERAKGNILERFSAQQFPDLHSELNLSSLELGDSALYFCASSTPGALNTEAFFGQGTRLTVV.

The rearrangement joins TRBV6-2 or TRBV6-3 to TRBJ2-3; 15 nucleotides align to TRBD2. This CDR3 is 19 amino acids long. Unmatched junction bases numbered 6, after V lost 2 bases and J lost 0 bases. The germline gives CDR1 MNHEY, CDR2 SVGEGT. CDR3 protein: CASSYPGLAGGLSTDTQYF. DNA for the CDR3: TGTGCCAGCAGTTACCCTGGACTAGCGGGGGGGCTAAGCACAGATACGCAGTATTTT.

V is TRBV29-1 and J is TRBJ2-7, with 12 bases aligning to TRBD1. Germline V lookup: CDR1 SQVTM, CDR2 ANQGSEA. V dropped 4 bases and J dropped 6; count of bases not matched to a gene: 7. The CDR3 consists of 14 residues. As DNA, the CDR3 is TGCAGCGTTGGGGAGGGGACAGGGGGCGGCGAGCAGTACTTC. Translating gives CSVGEGTGGGEQYF.

J is TRBJ1-3 and V is TRBV7-7; D ambiguous. This CDR3 has 15 residues. Deletions cut 5 bases from V and 0 bases from J, with 11 bases between. Germline CDR1 is SSHAT and CDR2 is FNYEAQ (reference sequence). The CDR3 reads CASSASGSSGNTIYF. The CDR3 DNA sequence: TGTGCCAGCAGCGCATCCGGGAGCTCTGGAAACACCATATATTTT. The full variable domain, its missing parts supplied by reference TRBV7-7 and TRBJ1-3, is GAGVSQSPRYKVTKRGQDVTLRCDPISSHATLYWYQQALGQGPEFLTYFNYEAQPDKSGLPSDRFSAERPEGSISTLTIQRTEQRDSAMYRCASSASGSSGNTIYFGEGSWLTVV.

This sequence joins TRBV7-8 and TRBJ1-5, with D possibly matching TRBD1 (6 bases). This CDR3 has 15 residues. Germline CDR1 and CDR2: SGHVS and FQNEAQ. Trimming took off 5 bases at V and 0 bases at J, with 11 bases between the two ends. CDR3: CASSRGQPSNQPQHF. The CDR3 DNA sequence: TGTGCCAGCAGCCGAGGACAGCCTAGCAATCAGCCCCAGCATTTT.

This clone was recorded only once. The rearrangement uses TRBV5-4 and TRBJ2-5; 9 bases match TRBD2. With V trimmed by 0 bases and J by 0 bases, 3 bases remained unmatched. The CDR3 is 16 residues long. Germline-derived CDR1 and CDR2 are SGHNT and YYREEE (reference sequence). The CDR3 reads CASSLGKRGDQETQYF. The CDR3 region has the DNA TGTGCCAGCAGCTTGGGGAAGCGGGGGGACCAAGAGACCCAGTACTTC.

The rearrangement links TRBV19 to TRBJ1-2, with D hard to call. Germline CDR1 and CDR2: LNHDA and SQIVND (reference sequence). The CDR3 has 15 residues. V dropped 3 bases and J dropped 3 bases, with 14 bases sitting between them. In DNA form, the CDR3 reads TGTGCCAGTAGTATGGTCGTGGGGAGTTACTATGGCTACACCTTC. Its translation is CASSMVVGSYYGYTF.

This chain connects TRBV10-3 to TRBJ1-2; possibly TRBD1 for D (5 bases). The germline V gene has CDR1 ENHRY and CDR2 SYGVKD. V gave up 3 bases and J gave up 2 bases, with 13 bases separating them. The CDR3 is made up of 15 amino acids. The CDR3 sequence: CAISDPGQGNYGYTF. As DNA, the CDR3 is TGTGCCATCAGTGACCCCGGCCAGGGCAACTATGGCTACACCTTC.

J is TRBJ1-4 and V is TRBV6-5, with 7 bases aligning to TRBD1. V dropped 0 bases and J dropped 3; count of bases not matched to a gene: 4. Germline CDR1 and CDR2: MNHEY and SVGAGI. The CDR3 totals 16 residues. The CDR3: CASSYSRGRANEKLFF. CDR3 DNA: TGTGCCAGCAGTTACTCGAGGGGGCGGGCTAATGAAAAACTGTTTTTT.

Remarks on this clone: Other DNA variants within this sample encode the same CDR3. The chain has TRBV7-2 and TRBJ1-2; D remains ambiguous. Looked up from germline, CDR1 is SGHTA and CDR2 is FQGNSA. CDR3 length: 14 amino acids. V dropped 3 bases and J dropped 5 bases, with 13 bases sitting between them. For the CDR3, the DNA is TGTGCCAGCAGCTTTGGTCAAGGAGGATATGGCTACACCTTC. Residues: CASSFGQGGYGYTF.

This rearrangement joins TRBV18 to TRBJ2-1; 10 bases map to TRBD2. Looked up from germline, CDR1 is KGHSH and CDR2 is LQKENI. The CDR3 loop spans 16 amino acids. V shed 5 bases and J 3 bases; nucleotides not matched to a gene: 7. The CDR3 coding sequence is TGTGCCAGCTCATGGCGTCTAGCGGGGGACTACAATGAGCAGTTCTTC. It specifies CASSWRLAGDYNEQFF.